This is a list of T cell receptor beta chains from one sample in a study of shared clonotypes between healthy human individuals. Sequenced by immunoSEQ multiplex PCR; TCRdb stores in-frame clones only, minus some. This repertoire shows a few hundred thousand clones, roughly 95% found once; its top ten account for about 0.11%. Specimen: naive CD8+ T cells sorted from blood. These receptor sequences come from a woman aged 30 to 39 in good health. The conserved cysteine and the conserved F or W are not part of the CDR3 here. Each record gives: V gene, CDR3 protein.

v_call: TRBV11-2
cdr3_aa: ASSPQGHEQY

v_call: TRBV29-1
cdr3_aa: SVEDQREQY

v_call: TRBV6-5
cdr3_aa: ASGVGYDEQF

v_call: TRBV2
cdr3_aa: ASQARGNGHGELF

v_call: TRBV25-1
cdr3_aa: ASRDRDGTEAF

v_call: TRBV7-2
cdr3_aa: ASSLGAKNYGYT

v_call: TRBV13
cdr3_aa: ASSIGQQVNYGYT

v_call: TRBV27
cdr3_aa: ASIDSGSSYNEQF

v_call: TRBV6-1
cdr3_aa: ASSGAWEFDTEAF

v_call: TRBV28
cdr3_aa: ARTGRDEAEEKLF

v_call: TRBV11-2
cdr3_aa: ASSLVPREGSEAF

v_call: TRBV7-2
cdr3_aa: ASSFTDSGDEQF

v_call: TRBV9
cdr3_aa: ASSVLAGDSYNEQF

v_call: TRBV27
cdr3_aa: ASSGTSGSYEQY

v_call: TRBV19
cdr3_aa: ASSTSGISYNEQF

v_call: TRBV19
cdr3_aa: ASSTAGAGNEQF